A single TCR beta chain is shown here with its context. No antigen is known for it. The data stem from a study of OX40 agonist ivuxolimab in advanced cancers. The study's findings and limits: Some nonresponders likewise displayed low normalized T-cell clonal expansion. Researchers report that CD8+ T cells had, on average, more expanded clones than CD4+.

This table comes from immunoSEQ multiplex PCR, and its TCRdb copy is limited to in-frame clones, with some not included. In the table there are roughly 72,000 clones, roughly nine tenths of which are singletons. Per germline, CDR1 LNHDA and CDR2 SQIVND (reference sequence). The CDR3 has 17 amino acids. Deletions cut 2 bases from V and 0 bases from J, with 14 bases between. The rearrangement links TRBV19 to TRBJ1-3, with unresolved D. Sequences were derived from CD4+ or CD8+ T cells sorted from blood, sampled in a trial of the OX40 agonist ivuxolimab. This TCR was sampled from an adult with an advanced solid tumor such as melanoma, head and neck, liver or kidney cancer. CDR3 DNA: TGTGCCAGTAGTATAAGAAGGGCCCAGCTCTCTGGAAACACCATATATTTT. Amino acids: CASSIRRAQLSGNTIYF.